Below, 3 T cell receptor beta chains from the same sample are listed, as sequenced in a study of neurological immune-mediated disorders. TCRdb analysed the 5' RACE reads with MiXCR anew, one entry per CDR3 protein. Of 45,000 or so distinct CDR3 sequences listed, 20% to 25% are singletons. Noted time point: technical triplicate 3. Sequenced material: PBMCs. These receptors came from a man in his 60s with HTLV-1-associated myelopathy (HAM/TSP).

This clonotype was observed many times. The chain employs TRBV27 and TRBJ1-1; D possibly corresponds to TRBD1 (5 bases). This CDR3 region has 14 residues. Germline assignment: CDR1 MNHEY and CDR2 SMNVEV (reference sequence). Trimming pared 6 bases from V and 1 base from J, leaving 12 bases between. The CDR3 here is CASSLLGANTEAFF. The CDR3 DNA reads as TGTGCCAGCAGCCTTCTAGGGGCGAACACTGAAGCTTTCTTT.

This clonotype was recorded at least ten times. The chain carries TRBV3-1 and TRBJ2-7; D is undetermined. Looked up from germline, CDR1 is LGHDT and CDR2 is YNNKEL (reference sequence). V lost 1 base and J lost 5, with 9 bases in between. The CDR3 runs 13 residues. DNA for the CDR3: TGTGCCAGCAGCCAAGGAAGGCTCGACGAGCAGTACTTC. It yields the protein CASSQGRLDEQYF.

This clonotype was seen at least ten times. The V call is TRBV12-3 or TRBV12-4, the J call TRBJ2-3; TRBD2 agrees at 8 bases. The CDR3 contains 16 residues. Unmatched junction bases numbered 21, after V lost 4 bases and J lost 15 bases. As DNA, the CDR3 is TGTGCCAGCAGTTCCCCTGGTCGTGGTAGCGGGGATCTGGGATATTTT. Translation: CASSSPGRGSGDLGYF.